This T cell receptor beta chain was sequenced in a study of spatial heterogeneity in lung cancer. TCRdb called the 5' RACE reads again in MiXCR, with one record for every CDR3 protein. The sample has several thousand distinct CDR3 sequences, approximately 3.5% seen once; the top ten hold 16%. Germline loops: CDR1 GTSNPN, CDR2 SVGIG (reference sequence). This CDR3 has 13 residues. The V gene lost 5 bases and the J gene lost 3 bases, with 14 bases spanning the gap. This clonotype ranks as medium-sized. Since it is a stray read in a library aimed at alpha chains, this beta chain has a size that is not meaningful. Time point reported: sample taken at primary tumor resection.

V gene TRBV30 combines with J gene TRBJ2-7, with D possibly TRBD2 on 5 matching bases. The source was lung tissue, collected at surgery. The receptor was derived from a human donor with early-stage non-small cell lung cancer. CDR3 sequence reads: CAWARGLSYEQYF. As DNA, the CDR3 is TGTGCCTGGGCACGAGGGCTGAGCTACGAGCAGTACTTC.